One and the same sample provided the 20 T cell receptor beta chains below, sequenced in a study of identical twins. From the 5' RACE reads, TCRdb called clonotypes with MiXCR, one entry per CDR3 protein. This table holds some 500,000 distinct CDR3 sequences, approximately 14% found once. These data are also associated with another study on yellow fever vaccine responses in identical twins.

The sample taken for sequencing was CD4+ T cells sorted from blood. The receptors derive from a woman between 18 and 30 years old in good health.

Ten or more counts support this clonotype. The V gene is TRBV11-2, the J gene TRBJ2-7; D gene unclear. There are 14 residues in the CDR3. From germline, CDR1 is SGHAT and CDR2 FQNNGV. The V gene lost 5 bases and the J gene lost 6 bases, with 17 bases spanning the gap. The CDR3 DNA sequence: TGTGCCAGCAGCCTGGAGACGGGCTCCGGCGAGCAGTACTTC. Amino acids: CASSLETGSGEQYF.

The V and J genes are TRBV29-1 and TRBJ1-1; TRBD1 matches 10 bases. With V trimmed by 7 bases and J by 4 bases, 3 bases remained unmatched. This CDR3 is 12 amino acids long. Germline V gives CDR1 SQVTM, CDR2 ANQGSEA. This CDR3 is CSGWTGGTEAFF. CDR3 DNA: TGCAGCGGATGGACAGGGGGCACTGAAGCTTTCTTT.

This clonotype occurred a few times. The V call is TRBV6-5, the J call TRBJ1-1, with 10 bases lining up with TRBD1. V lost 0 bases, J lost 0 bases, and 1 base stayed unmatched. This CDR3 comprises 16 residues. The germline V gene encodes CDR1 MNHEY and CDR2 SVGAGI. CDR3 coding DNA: TGTGCCAGCAGTTACTCGGGGACAGGGGTGAACACTGAAGCTTTCTTT. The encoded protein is CASSYSGTGVNTEAFF.

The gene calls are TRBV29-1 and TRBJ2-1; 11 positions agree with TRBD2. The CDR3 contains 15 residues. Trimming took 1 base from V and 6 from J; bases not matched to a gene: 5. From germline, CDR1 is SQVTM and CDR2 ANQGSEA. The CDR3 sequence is CSVEGASGRRNEQFF. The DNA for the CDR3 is TGCAGCGTTGAAGGCGCTAGCGGGAGGCGCAATGAGCAGTTCTTC.

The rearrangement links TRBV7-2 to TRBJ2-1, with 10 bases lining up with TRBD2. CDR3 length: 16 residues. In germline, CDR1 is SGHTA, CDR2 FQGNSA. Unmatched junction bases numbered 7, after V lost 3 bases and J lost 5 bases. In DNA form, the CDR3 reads TGTGCCAGCAGCTTCATACTAGCGGGGATGAACAATGAGCAGTTCTTC. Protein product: CASSFILAGMNNEQFF.

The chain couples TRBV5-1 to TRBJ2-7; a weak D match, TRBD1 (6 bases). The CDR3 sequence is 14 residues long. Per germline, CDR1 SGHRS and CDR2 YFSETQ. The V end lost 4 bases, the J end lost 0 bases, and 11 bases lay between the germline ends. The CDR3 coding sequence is TGCGCCAGCAGCCAAAGGACAGACTCCTACGAGCAGTACTTC. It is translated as CASSQRTDSYEQYF.

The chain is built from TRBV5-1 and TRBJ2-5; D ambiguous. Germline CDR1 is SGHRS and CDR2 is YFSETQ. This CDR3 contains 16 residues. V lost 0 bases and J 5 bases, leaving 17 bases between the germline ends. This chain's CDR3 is CASSLAVVVNGETQYF. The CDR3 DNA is TGCGCCAGCAGCTTGGCGGTTGTCGTCAACGGGGAGACCCAGTACTTC.

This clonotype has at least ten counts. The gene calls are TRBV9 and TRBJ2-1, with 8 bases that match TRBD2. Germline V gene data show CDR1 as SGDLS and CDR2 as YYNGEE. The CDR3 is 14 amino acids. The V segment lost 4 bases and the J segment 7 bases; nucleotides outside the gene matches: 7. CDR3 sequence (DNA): TGTGCCAGCAGCCTCGGGGGGGGGTATAATGAGCAGTTCTTC. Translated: CASSLGGGYNEQFF.

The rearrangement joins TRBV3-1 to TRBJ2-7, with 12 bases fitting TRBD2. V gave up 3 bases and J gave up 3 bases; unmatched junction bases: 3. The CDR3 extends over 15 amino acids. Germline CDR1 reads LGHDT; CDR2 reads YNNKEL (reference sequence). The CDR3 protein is CASSQRTSGVYEQYF. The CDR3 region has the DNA TGTGCCAGCAGCCAGAGGACTAGCGGGGTCTACGAGCAGTACTTC.

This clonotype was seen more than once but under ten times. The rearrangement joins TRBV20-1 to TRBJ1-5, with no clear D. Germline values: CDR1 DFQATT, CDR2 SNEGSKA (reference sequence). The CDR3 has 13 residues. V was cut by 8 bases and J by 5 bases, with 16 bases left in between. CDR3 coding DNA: TGCAGTTTAGGACGGGGTATAGATCAGCCCCAGCATTTT. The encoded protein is CSLGRGIDQPQHF.

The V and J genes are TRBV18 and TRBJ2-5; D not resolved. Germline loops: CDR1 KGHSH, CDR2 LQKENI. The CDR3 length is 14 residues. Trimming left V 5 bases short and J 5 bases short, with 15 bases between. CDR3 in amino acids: CASSSKTQRETQYF. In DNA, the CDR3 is TGTGCCAGCTCATCGAAAACACAAAGGGAGACCCAGTACTTC. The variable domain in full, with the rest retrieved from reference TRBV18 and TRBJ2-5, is NAGVMQNPRHLVRRRGQEARLRCSPMKGHSHVYWYRQLPEEGLKFMVYLQKENIIDESGMPKERFSAEFPKEGPSILRIQQVVRGDSAAYFCASSSKTQRETQYFGPGTRLLVL.

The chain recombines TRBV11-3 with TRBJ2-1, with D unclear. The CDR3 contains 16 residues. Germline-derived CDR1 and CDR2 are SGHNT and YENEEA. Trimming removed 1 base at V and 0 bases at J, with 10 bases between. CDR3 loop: CASSLVVSGSYNEQFF. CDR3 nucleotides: TGTGCCAGCAGCTTAGTAGTATCGGGCTCCTACAATGAGCAGTTCTTC.

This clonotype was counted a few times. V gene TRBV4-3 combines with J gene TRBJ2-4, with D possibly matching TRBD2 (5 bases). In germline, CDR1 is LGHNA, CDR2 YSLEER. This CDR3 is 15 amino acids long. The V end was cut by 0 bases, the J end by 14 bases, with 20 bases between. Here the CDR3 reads CASSQDWGTRATKYF. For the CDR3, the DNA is TGCGCCAGCAGCCAAGATTGGGGTACGAGGGCGACTAAGTACTTC.

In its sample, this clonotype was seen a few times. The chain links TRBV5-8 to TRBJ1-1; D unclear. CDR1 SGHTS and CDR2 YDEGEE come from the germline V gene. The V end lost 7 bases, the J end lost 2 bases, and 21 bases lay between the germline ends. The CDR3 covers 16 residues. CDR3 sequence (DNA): TGTGCCAGCCGGTATTATAGCGCGACTCTTAACACTGAAGCTTTCTTT. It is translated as CASRYYSATLNTEAFF.

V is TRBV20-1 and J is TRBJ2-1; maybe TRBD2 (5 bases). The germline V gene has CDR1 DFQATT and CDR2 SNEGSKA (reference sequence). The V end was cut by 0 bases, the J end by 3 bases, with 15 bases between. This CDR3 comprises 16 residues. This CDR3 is CSARDQQYRGYNEQFF. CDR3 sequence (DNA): TGCAGTGCTAGAGATCAGCAGTATCGGGGCTACAATGAGCAGTTCTTC.

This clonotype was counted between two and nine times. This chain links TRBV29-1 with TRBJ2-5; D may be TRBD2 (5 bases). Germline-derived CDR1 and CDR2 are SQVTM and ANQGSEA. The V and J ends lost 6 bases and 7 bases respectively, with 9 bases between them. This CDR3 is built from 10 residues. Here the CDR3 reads CSVGEGTQYF. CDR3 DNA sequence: TGCAGCGTCGGAGAGGGGACCCAGTACTTC.

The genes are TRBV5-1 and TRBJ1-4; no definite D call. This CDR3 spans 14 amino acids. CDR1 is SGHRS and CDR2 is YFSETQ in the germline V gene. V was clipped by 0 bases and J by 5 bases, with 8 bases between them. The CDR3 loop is CASSLERYNEKLFF. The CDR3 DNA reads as TGCGCCAGCAGCTTGGAACGGTACAATGAAAAACTGTTTTTT.

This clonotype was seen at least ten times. CDR3 bases: TGCAGCGTTGTCGTCGTGAACACTGAAGCTTTCTTT. Amino acids: CSVVVVNTEAFF. V gene TRBV29-1 combines with J gene TRBJ1-1, with D unclear. This CDR3 has 12 amino acids. The V end lost 4 bases, the J end lost 0 bases, and 6 bases lay between the germline ends. Per the germline V gene, CDR1 is SQVTM and CDR2 is ANQGSEA.

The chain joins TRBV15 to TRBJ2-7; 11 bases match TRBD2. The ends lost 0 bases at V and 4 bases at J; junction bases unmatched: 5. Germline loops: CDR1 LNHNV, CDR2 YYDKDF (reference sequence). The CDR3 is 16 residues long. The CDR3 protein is CATSRDVVAGGYEQYF. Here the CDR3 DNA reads TGTGCCACCAGCAGAGATGTGGTAGCGGGAGGGTACGAGCAGTACTTC.

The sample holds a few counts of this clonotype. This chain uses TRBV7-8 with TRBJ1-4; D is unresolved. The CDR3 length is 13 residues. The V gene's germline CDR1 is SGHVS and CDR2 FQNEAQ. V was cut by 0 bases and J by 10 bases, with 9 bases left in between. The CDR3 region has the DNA TGTGCCAGCAGCTTAGCGAGGGCGGGAAAACTGTTTTTT. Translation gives CASSLARAGKLFF.